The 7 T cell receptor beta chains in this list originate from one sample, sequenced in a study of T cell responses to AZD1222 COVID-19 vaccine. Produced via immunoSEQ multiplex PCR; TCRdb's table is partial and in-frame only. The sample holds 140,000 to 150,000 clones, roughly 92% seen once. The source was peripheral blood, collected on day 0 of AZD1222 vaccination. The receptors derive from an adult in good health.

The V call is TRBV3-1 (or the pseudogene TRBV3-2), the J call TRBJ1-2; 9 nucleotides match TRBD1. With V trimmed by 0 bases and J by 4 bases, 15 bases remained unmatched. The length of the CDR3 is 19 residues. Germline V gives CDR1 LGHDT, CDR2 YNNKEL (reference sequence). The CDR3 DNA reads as TGTGCCAGCAGCCAAGAGCGGGACAGGGTCACCACAGGAAGCTATGGCTACACCTTC. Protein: CASSQERDRVTTGSYGYTF.

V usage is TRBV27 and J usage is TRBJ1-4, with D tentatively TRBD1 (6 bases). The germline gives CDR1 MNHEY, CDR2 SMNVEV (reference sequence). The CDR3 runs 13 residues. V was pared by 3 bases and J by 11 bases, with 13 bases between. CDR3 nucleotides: TGTGCCAGCAGTTTGGGGGGGCGAGGGAAACTGTTTTTT. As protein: CASSLGGRGKLFF.

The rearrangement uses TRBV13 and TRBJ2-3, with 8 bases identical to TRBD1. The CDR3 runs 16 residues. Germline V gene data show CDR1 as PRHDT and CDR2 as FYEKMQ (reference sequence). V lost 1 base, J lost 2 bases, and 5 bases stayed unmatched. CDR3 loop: CASSLDRGQATDTQYF. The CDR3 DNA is TGTGCCAGCAGCTTAGATAGGGGACAGGCCACAGATACGCAGTATTTT. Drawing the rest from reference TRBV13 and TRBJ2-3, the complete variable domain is AAGVIQSPRHLIKEKRETATLKCYPIPRHDTVYWYQQGPGQDPQFLISFYEKMQSDKGSIPDRFSAQQFSDYHSELNMSSLELGDSALYFCASSLDRGQATDTQYFGPGTRLTVL.

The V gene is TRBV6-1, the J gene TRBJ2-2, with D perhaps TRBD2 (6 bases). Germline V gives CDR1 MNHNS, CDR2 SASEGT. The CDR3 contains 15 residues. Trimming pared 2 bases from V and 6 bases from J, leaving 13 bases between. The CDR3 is CASSERDGEAGELFF. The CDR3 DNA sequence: TGTGCCAGCAGTGAAAGGGACGGGGAGGCCGGGGAGCTGTTTTTT.

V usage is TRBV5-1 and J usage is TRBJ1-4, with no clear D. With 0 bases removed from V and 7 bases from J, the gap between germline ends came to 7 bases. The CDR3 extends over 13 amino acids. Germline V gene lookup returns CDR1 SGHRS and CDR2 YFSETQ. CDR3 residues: CASSLGGAEKLFF. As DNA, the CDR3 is TGCGCCAGCAGCTTGGGGGGAGCTGAAAAACTGTTTTTT.

The CDR3 coding sequence is TGCGCCAGCAGCCAACCGACTAGCGGGAGGTATCACGAGCAGTACTTC. Amino acids: CASSQPTSGRYHEQYF. The chain joins TRBV4-1 to TRBJ2-7; 13 nucleotides line up with TRBD2. Trimming at V came to 2 bases and at J to 5 bases, leaving 6 bases not matched to a gene. The CDR3 consists of 16 residues. Germline V CDR1 and CDR2: MGHRA, YSYEKL.

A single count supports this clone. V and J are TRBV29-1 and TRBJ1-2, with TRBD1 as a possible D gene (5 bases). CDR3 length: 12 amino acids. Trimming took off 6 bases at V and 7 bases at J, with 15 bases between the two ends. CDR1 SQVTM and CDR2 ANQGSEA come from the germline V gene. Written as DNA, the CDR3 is TGCAGCGTCGGGGCTGCGAGGCCTGGCTACACCTTC. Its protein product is CSVGAARPGYTF.